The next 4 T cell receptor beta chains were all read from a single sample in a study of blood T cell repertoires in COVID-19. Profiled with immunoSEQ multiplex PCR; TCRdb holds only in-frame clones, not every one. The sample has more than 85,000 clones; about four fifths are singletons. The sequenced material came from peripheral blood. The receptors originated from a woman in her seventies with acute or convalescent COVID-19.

This CDR3 reads CATSITGQDYGYTF. CDR3 sequence (DNA): TGTGCCACCAGCATTACAGGGCAGGACTATGGCTACACCTTC. J is TRBJ1-2 and V is TRBV15, with a weak D call TRBD1 (6 bases). Looked up from germline, CDR1 is LNHNV and CDR2 is YYDKDF (reference sequence). The germline V and J ends were trimmed by 4 bases and 3 bases, with 12 bases remaining between them. The CDR3 runs 14 residues.

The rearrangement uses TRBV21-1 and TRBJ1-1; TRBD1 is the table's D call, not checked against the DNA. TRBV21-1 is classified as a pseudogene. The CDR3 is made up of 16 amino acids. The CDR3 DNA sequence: TGTGCCAGCACCAACTCCGCCGATCAGGTGAACACTGAAGCTTTCTTT. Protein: CASTNSADQVNTEAFF.

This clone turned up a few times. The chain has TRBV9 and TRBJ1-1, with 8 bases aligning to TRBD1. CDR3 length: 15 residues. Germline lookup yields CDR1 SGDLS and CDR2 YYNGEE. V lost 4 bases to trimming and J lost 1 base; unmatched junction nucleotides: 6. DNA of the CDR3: TGTGCCAGCAGCTCGAGGACAGGGCAGAACACTGAAGCTTTCTTT. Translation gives CASSSRTGQNTEAFF.

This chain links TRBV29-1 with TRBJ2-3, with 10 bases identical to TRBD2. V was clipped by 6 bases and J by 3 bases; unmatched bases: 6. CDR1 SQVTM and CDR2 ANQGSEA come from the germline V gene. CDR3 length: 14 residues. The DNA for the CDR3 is TGCAGCGTGTCGGTAGCGGGAGGAACAGATACGCAGTATTTT. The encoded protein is CSVSVAGGTDTQYF.